This T cell receptor (beta chain) stems from a study of T cell responses to AZD1222 COVID-19 vaccine. Background on the study: Pooled in the analysis were second doses at about 4 or about 12 weeks. General observations from the study: Most donors were white British, females outnumbered males, and clonal diversity was possibly underestimated. Spike-spanning, vaccine-associated CD4 TCRs were dominant at 160-218 and 743-854.

As concerns this clone: Antigen: not known.

Clones were sequenced by immunoSEQ multiplex PCR, and TCRdb holds only the in-frame ones, with some missing. The data hold 140,000 to 150,000 clones, with roughly 90% observed a single time. From germline, CDR1 is WNHNN and CDR2 SYGVQD (reference sequence). V was shortened by 3 bases and J by 7 bases, with 11 bases between the two germline ends. CDR3 length equals 13 residues. The TCR was taken from an adult in good health. This chain connects TRBV10-1 to TRBJ2-3, with a possible D match to TRBD2 (7 bases). Material: peripheral blood, obtained on day 0 of AZD1222 vaccination. CDR3 nucleotide sequence: TGCGCCAGCAGTGAAAGCGGGACATATACGCAGTATTTT. Its protein is CASSESGTYTQYF.